These T cell receptor beta chains were read from a single sample in a study of blood T cell repertoires in COVID-19. TCRdb's copy holds only in-frame clones and misses some; the assay was immunoSEQ multiplex PCR. Of under 250,000 clones listed, around 81% are singletons. The sequenced sample consisted of peripheral blood. The receptors were sampled from a woman aged 55-70 years with active or convalescent COVID-19. The CDR3 runs from the conserved cysteine through the conserved F or W. D genes are given only for firm matches. A clone size is listed for some rows: how often the clone was seen (once, few, many), or a class if it is expanded.

abundance	v_gene	d_gene	j_gene	CDR3nt	CDR3aa
.	TRBV2	.	TRBJ1-6	TGTGCCAGCAGTTCTGAACGGGGTATTTCACCCCTCCACTTT	CASSSERGISPLHF
.	TRBV7-8	.	TRBJ2-5	TGTGCCAGCAGCACCCAAGGGGGGGAAGAGACCCAGTACTTC	CASSTQGGEETQYF
.	TRBV27	.	TRBJ1-4	TGTGCCAGCAGTAAACAGCTTAATGAAAAACTGTTTTTT	CASSKQLNEKLFF
.	TRBV19	TRBD1	TRBJ1-5	TGTGCCAGTAGTATCTCGAGGGGGCATACCAATCAGCCCCAGCATTTT	CASSISRGHTNQPQHF
.	TRBV23-1	TRBD2	TRBJ2-1	TGCGCCAGCAGTCAATACTCGCGGGAGGGGCAGCAGTTCTTC	CASSQYSREGQQFF
.	TRBV5-1	.	TRBJ2-1	TGCGCCAGCAGCCTTGATACCCAGGGTATGGCATACAATGAGCAGTTCTTC	CASSLDTQGMAYNEQFF
few	TRBV2	TRBD1	TRBJ2-7	TGTGCCAGCCTGGGGACAGGGGTATACGAGCAGTACTTC	CASLGTGVYEQYF
.	TRBV7-9	.	TRBJ2-1	TGTGCCAGCATCCTAGGGGGGGGACCGAATGAGCAGTTCTTC	CASILGGGPNEQFF
few	TRBV30	.	TRBJ1-1	TGTGCCTGGAGTAAAGGTCGGGAGAACACTGAAGCTTTCTTT	CAWSKGRENTEAFF
.	TRBV11-2	TRBD2	TRBJ2-3	TGTGCCAGCAGCTTTAGCGGGGTTAAAGATACGCAGTATTTT	CASSFSGVKDTQYF
.	TRBV25-1	TRBD1	TRBJ1-1	TGTGCCAGCAGTGAATATCAGGAGGGGGCGACGGCTTTCTTT	CASSEYQEGATAFF
once	TRBV5-6	.	TRBJ1-1	TGTGCCAGCAGCAGACACTCGAACACTGAAGCTTTCTTT	CASSRHSNTEAFF
.	TRBV5-1	TRBD1	TRBJ2-2	TGCGCCAGCAGCTTGACAGGGGTTGGAACCGGGGAGCTGTTTTTT	CASSLTGVGTGELFF
.	TRBV13	.	TRBJ1-1	TGTGCCAGCAGACCCCAGGGGCGCTTCACTGAAGCTTTCTTT	CASRPQGRFTEAFF
.	TRBV7-2	TRBD2	TRBJ2-3	TGTGCCAGCAGCTTAGGAGGTGGAGCGGGGGCCCCAGATACGCAGTATTTT	CASSLGGGAGAPDTQYF
.	TRBV2	TRBD2	TRBJ2-1	TGTGCCAGCAGACTACTAGCGGGAGAGGGCGGTGAGCAGTTCTTC	CASRLLAGEGGEQFF
few	TRBV18	.	TRBJ1-2	TGTGCCAGCTCCCATGGACGGGACTTTCAAAACACCTTC	CASSHGRDFQNTF
.	TRBV2	.	TRBJ1-2	TGTGCCAGCACCAACATTGGGTACAGCAACTATGGCTACACCTTC	CASTNIGYSNYGYTF
.	TRBV11-2	TRBD2	TRBJ2-7	TGTGCCAGCAGCTTACAAGGGACTAGCGGGGTATACGAGCAGTACTTC	CASSLQGTSGVYEQYF
.	TRBV18	TRBD2	TRBJ2-2	TGTGCCAGCTCACCCCAACTAGCGGGGACGCACACCGGGGAGCTGTTTTTT	CASSPQLAGTHTGELFF
.	TRBV19	TRBD1	TRBJ2-2	TGTGCCAGTAGAACCAAGGGACAGACGAACACCGGGGAGCTGTTTTTT	CASRTKGQTNTGELFF
.	TRBV3-1/TRBV3-2	TRBD1	TRBJ1-1	TGTGCCAGCAGCCTACAGGGGGCCATGAACACTGAAGCTTTCTTT	CASSLQGAMNTEAFF
few	TRBV5-1	TRBD2	TRBJ2-3	TGCGCCAGCAGCTTGCTTGGGACTAGCATAGATACGCAGTATTTT	CASSLLGTSIDTQYF
.	TRBV2	.	TRBJ1-2	TGTGCCAGCATACCCCACAGGGACTATGGCTACACCTTC	CASIPHRDYGYTF
.	TRBV23-1	.	TRBJ1-3	TGCGCCAGCAGTCAATCTATCGGGGGGGCCCTGCACTCTGGAAACACCATATATTTT	CASSQSIGGALHSGNTIYF
.	TRBV28	TRBD1	TRBJ2-5	TGTGCCAGCAGTTTGCAGCAGGGGGCGGGGGAGACCCAGTACTTC	CASSLQQGAGETQYF
.	TRBV5-4	.	TRBJ1-6	TGTGCCAGCAGCTTGGATCCACAGGTTAATTCACCCCTCCACTTT	CASSLDPQVNSPLHF
.	TRBV5-4	TRBD2	TRBJ2-7	TGTGCCAGCAGCATCGGACTAGCGGCCTCCTACGAGCAGTACTTC	CASSIGLAASYEQYF
once	TRBV28	TRBD1	TRBJ1-2	TGTGCCAGCAGTCTAACAGGGGAGGTGGACTATGGCTACACCTTC	CASSLTGEVDYGYTF
.	TRBV3-1/TRBV3-2	TRBD1	TRBJ1-2	TGTGCCAGCAGCCAAGATTTCACAGGGGGCTATGGCTACACCTTC	CASSQDFTGGYGYTF
once	TRBV7-3	.	TRBJ1-5	TGTGCCAGCAGCCGAGGAGGTGGGCAGCCCCAGCATTTT	CASSRGGGQPQHF
.	TRBV28	TRBD1	TRBJ1-5	TGTGCCAGCAGGCGGGTCGGGACAGGTTTATGGCATTTT	CASRRVGTGLWHF
.	TRBV11-2	.	TRBJ1-3	TGTGCCAGCAGCTTAGGCACACAGGGTAACACCATATATTTT	CASSLGTQGNTIYF
.	TRBV6-5	.	TRBJ2-4	TGTGCCAGCAGTTCCGGACAGTTCATAGGGGACATTCAGTACTTC	CASSSGQFIGDIQYF
.	TRBV6-5	.	TRBJ1-4	TGTGCCAGCTCGGTCAGACGGGGTGAAAAACTGTTTTTT	CASSVRRGEKLFF
.	TRBV15	.	TRBJ2-7	TGTGCCACCAGCAGAGAGCGTGCTCGGGGCTACGAGCAGTACTTC	CATSRERARGYEQYF
.	TRBV21-1	.	TRBJ2-3	TGTGCCAGCATCCCTGAGAAGGGGCCTAGCACAGATACGCAGTATTTT	CASIPEKGPSTDTQYF
once	TRBV6-2/TRBV6-3	TRBD1	TRBJ2-2	TGTGCCAGCAGTTTCCTGACAGGGGGAAACACCGGGGAGCTGTTTTTT	CASSFLTGGNTGELFF
.	TRBV18	TRBD1	TRBJ2-7	TGTGCCAGCTCAGCAGGGGGCGAGCAGTACTTC	CASSAGGEQYF
.	TRBV12-3/TRBV12-4	.	TRBJ2-5	TGTGCCAGCAGTTTGGGCAGGGAAGAGACCCAGTACTTC	CASSLGREETQYF
.	TRBV2	TRBD2	TRBJ2-3	TGTGCCAGCAGCACCTCGGGGACTAGCCTCACAGATACGCAGTATTTT	CASSTSGTSLTDTQYF
.	TRBV27	TRBD2	TRBJ2-1	TGTGCCAGCAGTTTTCGGTTACCTAGCGGGAGGCTCCTCAATGAGCAGTTCTTC	CASSFRLPSGRLLNEQFF
few	TRBV11-2	.	TRBJ1-2	TGTGCCAGCAGCGCGACCTCGACAGCTAACTATGGCTACACCTTC	CASSATSTANYGYTF
.	TRBV5-1	TRBD2	TRBJ2-1	TGCGCCAGCAGCTGGGGCTCTTCGGGAGGGAATGAGCAGTTCTTC	CASSWGSSGGNEQFF
once	TRBV15	.	TRBJ1-5	TGTGCCACCCATGAAGGGGGTCCTCAGCCCCAGCATTTT	CATHEGGPQPQHF
.	TRBV7-9	.	TRBJ2-3	TGTGCCAGCAGCCCCGTCACAGATACGCAGTATTTT	CASSPVTDTQYF
.	TRBV19	.	TRBJ1-5	TGTGCCAGTACCTTCCTCCCGCGGGGCGATCAGCCCCAGCATTTT	CASTFLPRGDQPQHF
.	TRBV5-1	.	TRBJ2-3	TGCGCCAGCAGGCCACAGCTCACAGATACGCAGTATTTT	CASRPQLTDTQYF
.	TRBV6-4	.	TRBJ2-1	TGTGCCAGCAGCGTCCGTGAGGCGGGGGCCACAGAGCAGTTCTTC	CASSVREAGATEQFF
once	TRBV2	.	TRBJ1-1	TGTGCCAGCAGTGAAAGTCGACAACTGAACACTGAAGCTTTCTTT	CASSESRQLNTEAFF
.	TRBV6-1	.	TRBJ2-1	TGTGCCAGCAGTGATTCACCGGGGGAGCAGTTCTTC	CASSDSPGEQFF
.	TRBV19	TRBD2	TRBJ2-1	TGTGCCAGTAGTCCCCAGAGCGGGGAACACAATGAGCAGTTCTTC	CASSPQSGEHNEQFF
.	TRBV15	TRBD2	TRBJ2-2	TGTGCCACCAGCAGAGTGGCTAGCGGGAGTACCGGGGAGCTGTTTTTT	CATSRVASGSTGELFF
.	TRBV6-2/TRBV6-3	TRBD2	TRBJ2-1	TGTGCCAGCAGTGGACCGGGACTAGCGGCCTACAATGAGCAGTTCTTC	CASSGPGLAAYNEQFF
.	TRBV11-1	TRBD1	TRBJ2-3	TGTGCCAGCAGTTCCGGGACAGGAAGCACAGATACGCAGTATTTT	CASSSGTGSTDTQYF
.	TRBV7-8	.	TRBJ2-1	TGTGCCAGCAGCTCCGCCTCCCTAGGGAGCTCCTACAATGAGCAGTTCTTC	CASSSASLGSSYNEQFF
once	TRBV19	.	TRBJ2-3	TGTGCCAGTAGTTACGGCGGAGTCACAGATACGCAGTATTTT	CASSYGGVTDTQYF
.	TRBV7-8	.	TRBJ2-1	TGTGCCAGCAGCTTAGTCACACCAAACAATGAGCAGTTCTTC	CASSLVTPNNEQFF
.	TRBV19	.	TRBJ1-1	TGTGCCAGTAGTCTCCCGGGACAAGAGAACACTGAAGCTTTCTTT	CASSLPGQENTEAFF
.	TRBV13	TRBD2	TRBJ2-1	TGTGCCAGCAGCCCGCGGGGGGTCAGCGGGGCCCTCTACAATGAGCAGTTCTTC	CASSPRGVSGALYNEQFF